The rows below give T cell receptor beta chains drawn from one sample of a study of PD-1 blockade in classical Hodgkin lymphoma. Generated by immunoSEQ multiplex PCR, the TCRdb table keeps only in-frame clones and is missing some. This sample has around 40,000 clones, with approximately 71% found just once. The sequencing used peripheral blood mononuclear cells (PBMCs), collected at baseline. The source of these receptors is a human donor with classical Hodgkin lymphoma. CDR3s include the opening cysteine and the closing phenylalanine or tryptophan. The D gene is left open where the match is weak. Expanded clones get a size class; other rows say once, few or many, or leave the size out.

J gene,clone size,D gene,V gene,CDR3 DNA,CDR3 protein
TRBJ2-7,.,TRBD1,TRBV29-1,TGCAGCGTCCGCACTAGGGACAGTACCTACGAGCAGTACTTC,CSVRTRDSTYEQYF
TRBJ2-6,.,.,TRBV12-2,TGTGCAAGTCGCCGCCTGAGACCCACACAAAGTCGGGCCAACGTCCTGACTTTC,CASRRLRPTQSRANVLTF
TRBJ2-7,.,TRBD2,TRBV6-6,TGTGCCAGCAGTTACTCGAGGCTAGCGGGAGGTTACGAGCAGTACTTC,CASSYSRLAGGYEQYF
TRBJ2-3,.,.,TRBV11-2,TGTGCCAGCACCCCCGGGCGGAGCACAGATACGCAGTATTTT,CASTPGRSTDTQYF
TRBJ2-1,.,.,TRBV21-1,TGTGCCAGCAGCAAAGCCCACCCCAAGCGCGTACTCTACAATGAGCAGTTCTTC,CASSKAHPKRVLYNEQFF
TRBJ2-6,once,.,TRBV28,TGTGCCAGCAGTCCTTTCACTGGGGCCAACGTCCTGACTTTC,CASSPFTGANVLTF
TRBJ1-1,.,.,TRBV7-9,TGTGCCAGCAGCTTGAGGGGCCCTTCGAACACTGAAGCTTTCTTT,CASSLRGPSNTEAFF
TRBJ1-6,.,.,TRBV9,TGTGCCAGCAGCGTAGGAGGGGGACAAATTAATTCACCCCTCCACTTT,CASSVGGGQINSPLHF
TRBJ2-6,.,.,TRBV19,TGTGCCAGTAGTATTATTCCAGAATTCTACTCTGGGGCCAACGTCCTGACTTTC,CASSIIPEFYSGANVLTF
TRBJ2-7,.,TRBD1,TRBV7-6,TGTGCCAGCAGCCCCCCTAGGACAGGGAACGAGCAGTACTTC,CASSPPRTGNEQYF
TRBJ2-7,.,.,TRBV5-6,TGTGCCAGCAGCTTGGGGGGTACCCGATCATACGAGCAGTACTTC,CASSLGGTRSYEQYF
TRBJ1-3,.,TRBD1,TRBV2,TGTGCCAGCAGCTTACAGGGGGCCGGGAACTCTGGAAACACCATATATTTT,CASSLQGAGNSGNTIYF
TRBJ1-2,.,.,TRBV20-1,TGCAGTGCCTCCCCCCATGGCTACACCTTC,CSASPHGYTF
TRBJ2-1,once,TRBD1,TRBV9,TGTGCCAGCAGCGGGAGGACAGGGGTCAATGAGCAGTTCTTC,CASSGRTGVNEQFF
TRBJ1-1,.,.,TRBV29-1,TGCAGCGTTAACAGGGCGGGCACTGAAGCTTTCTTT,CSVNRAGTEAFF
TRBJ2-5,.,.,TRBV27,TGTGCCAGCAGTTTATCGCCCCGTGCGACCCAGTACTTC,CASSLSPRATQYF
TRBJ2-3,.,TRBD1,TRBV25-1,TGTGCCAGCAATAAAGACCCGGCAGGGGGATTTATAGATACGCAGTATTTT,CASNKDPAGGFIDTQYF
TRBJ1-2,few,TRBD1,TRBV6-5,TGTGCCAGCAGTAACTCAGGGACAGAAGTTTATGGCTACACCTTC,CASSNSGTEVYGYTF
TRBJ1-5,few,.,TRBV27,TGTGCCAGCAGTTTATCAGCGGGGGTCAATCAGCCCCAGCATTTT,CASSLSAGVNQPQHF
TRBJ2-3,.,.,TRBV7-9,TGTGCCAGCAGCCCAGGAGAGTATTCAGATACGCAGTATTTT,CASSPGEYSDTQYF
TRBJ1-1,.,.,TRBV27,TGTGCCAGCAGGAACTTGACAGGTTTTCATTTCTCTGAAGCTTTCTTT,CASRNLTGFHFSEAFF
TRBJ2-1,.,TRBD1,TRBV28,TGTGCCAGCAGCCCCGCACGCCGGGACAGGAGGTTGGTCTTC,CASSPARRDRRLVF
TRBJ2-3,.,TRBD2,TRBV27,TGTGCCAGCAGTCCCATTTCGGGACTAGCGGACTTCGGCACCACATCAGATACGCAGTATTTT,CASSPISGLADFGTTSDTQYF
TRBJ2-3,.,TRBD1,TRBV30,TGTGCCTGGAGTTCCAGGGGGCTTTCGGATACGCAGTATTTT,CAWSSRGLSDTQYF
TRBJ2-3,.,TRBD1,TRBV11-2,TGTGCCAGCAGCTCTGGACAGGTTAGAGATACGCAGTATTTT,CASSSGQVRDTQYF
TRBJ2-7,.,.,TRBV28,TGTGCCAGCAGTTTGCAGATTATCTACGAGCAGTACTTC,CASSLQIIYEQYF
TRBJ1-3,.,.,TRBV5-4,TGTGCCAGCAGCATCAATACAGGTGATGGAAACACCATATATTTT,CASSINTGDGNTIYF
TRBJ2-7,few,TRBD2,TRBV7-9,TGTGCCAGCAGCGGTAGCGGGAGGGAAGCCTACGAGCAGTACTTC,CASSGSGREAYEQYF
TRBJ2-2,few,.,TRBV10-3,TGTGCCTCCCCCCCCACGAACACCGGGGAGCTGTTTTTT,CASPPTNTGELFF
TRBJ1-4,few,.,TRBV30,TGTGCCTGGAGTGCATGGACAGACTCTGAAAAACTGTTTTTT,CAWSAWTDSEKLFF
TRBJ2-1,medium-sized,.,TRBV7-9,TGTGCCAGCAGCTTAGGAGGGTTTAATGAGCAGTTCTTC,CASSLGGFNEQFF
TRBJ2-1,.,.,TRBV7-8,TGTGCCAGCAGCTTAGGAGTAAACTCCTACAATGAGCAGTTCTTC,CASSLGVNSYNEQFF
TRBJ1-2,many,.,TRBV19,TGTGCCAGTAGTCCGCGGGGGCGGATCGACTATGGCTACACCTTC,CASSPRGRIDYGYTF
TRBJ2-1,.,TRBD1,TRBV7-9,TGTGCCAGCAGAAATACCGGGACAGGGGGTTCCAATGAGCAGTTCTTC,CASRNTGTGGSNEQFF
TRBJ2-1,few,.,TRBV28,TGTGCCAGCAGTTTATCAGGGACGGCCTACAATGAGCAGTTCTTC,CASSLSGTAYNEQFF
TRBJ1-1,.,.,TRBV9,TGTGCCAGCAGCCCCCTTAGCACTGAAGCTTTCTTT,CASSPLSTEAFF
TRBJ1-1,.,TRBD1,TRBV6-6,TGTGCCAGCAGTACGCCGGGACAGGGGCCTGAAGCTTTCTTT,CASSTPGQGPEAFF
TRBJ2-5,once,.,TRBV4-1,TGCGCCAGCAGCCAAGGACCGGGACGGCAAGAGACCCAGTACTTC,CASSQGPGRQETQYF
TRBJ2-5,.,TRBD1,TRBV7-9,TGTGCCAGCAGCTTAGTTGGCAGGGGGCTGCACCAAGAGACCCAGTACTTC,CASSLVGRGLHQETQYF
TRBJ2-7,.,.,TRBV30,TGTGCCTGGAGTTACGGGAGTCCCGAGCAGTACTTC,CAWSYGSPEQYF
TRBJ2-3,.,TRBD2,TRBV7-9,TGTGCCAGCAGGGGAGAGCGGGAGACAGATACGCAGTATTTT,CASRGERETDTQYF
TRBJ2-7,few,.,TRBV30,TGTGCCTGGCAAGCTGCGGACGCCGAGCAGTACTTC,CAWQAADAEQYF
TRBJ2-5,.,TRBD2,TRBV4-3,TGCGCCAGCAGCCAAGATATGACTAGCGGGGTTTTCCAAGAGACCCAGTACTTC,CASSQDMTSGVFQETQYF
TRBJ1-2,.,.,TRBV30,TGTGCCTGGAATGAGCAATTTAACTATGGCTACACCTTC,CAWNEQFNYGYTF
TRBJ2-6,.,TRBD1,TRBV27,TGTGCCAGCAGACAGGGGAGTTCTGGGGCCAACGTCCTGACTTTC,CASRQGSSGANVLTF